The next 18 T cell receptor beta chains were all read from a single sample in a study of T-cell reconstitution after alpha-beta-depleted transplantation in children. This sample's TCRbeta library carried unique molecular identifier barcodes. TCRdb reprocessed the PCR reads with MiXCR, giving one entry per CDR3 protein. The repertoire holds about 500,000 distinct CDR3 sequences, with approximately 30% as singletons. This material consisted of PBMCs from the stem cell graft donor, taken from the stem cell graft. Source of these receptors: a human donor who donated a stem cell graft to a child with aplastic anemia.

V and J are TRBV7-2 and TRBJ2-3; TRBD2 matches at 9 bases. Germline-derived CDR1 and CDR2 are SGHTA and FQGNSA. Trimming removed 6 bases from V and 4 bases from J; junction bases left unmatched: 8. CDR3 length: 15 amino acids. CDR3 sequence: CASSRIAGVPDTQYF. As DNA, the CDR3 is TGTGCCAGCAGTCGTATAGCGGGAGTGCCAGATACGCAGTATTTT.

This clonotype is medium-sized in the sample. The chain employs TRBV7-8 and TRBJ2-1; 12 bases align to TRBD1. CDR1 SGHVS and CDR2 FQNEAQ come from the germline V gene. The CDR3 is 15 residues long. The trim removed 3 bases at V and 8 bases at J, leaving 5 bases unmatched. In DNA form, the CDR3 reads TGTGCCAGCAGCTTCGGGACAGGGGGCCGCGATGAGCAGTTCTTC. Its translation: CASSFGTGGRDEQFF. Together with reference TRBV7-8 and TRBJ2-1, the CDR3 gives the full variable domain: GAGVSQSPRYKVAKRGQDVALRCDPISGHVSLFWYQQALGQGPEFLTYFQNEAQLDKSGLPSDRFFAERPEGSVSTLKIQRTQQEDSAVYLCASSFGTGGRDEQFFGPGTRLTVL.

A few counts support this clonotype. J is TRBJ1-3 and V is TRBV11-2; D remains unclear. The germline V and J ends were trimmed by 6 bases and 0 bases, with 12 bases remaining between them. Per the germline V gene, CDR1 is SGHAT and CDR2 is FQNNGV. This CDR3 comprises 15 residues. The CDR3 nucleotides are TGTGCCAGCAGTCCCGGACGAGACTCTGGAAACACCATATATTTT. The encoded protein is CASSPGRDSGNTIYF.

This sequence joins TRBV2 and TRBJ2-3; 9 positions match TRBD1. Losses at the gene ends were 8 bases for V and 3 bases for J; bases not matched to a gene: 9. This CDR3 is 15 amino acids long. Looked up from germline, CDR1 is SNHLY and CDR2 is FYNNEI. CDR3 protein: CASGQQGASTDTQYF. As DNA, the CDR3 is TGTGCCAGCGGACAACAGGGGGCATCGACAGATACGCAGTATTTT.

This clonotype has just a few counts. The V gene is TRBV29-1, the J gene TRBJ2-1, with D possibly TRBD2 on 6 matching bases. With 6 bases removed from V and 3 bases from J, the gap between germline ends came to 15 bases. Germline V gene data show CDR1 as SQVTM and CDR2 as ANQGSEA. The CDR3 consists of 14 residues. CDR3 sequence (DNA): TGCAGCGTCTCACGGGAGTCTCTCTACAATGAGCAGTTCTTC. It codes for CSVSRESLYNEQFF.

The gene calls are TRBV6-5 and TRBJ1-1; D is perhaps TRBD1 (5 bases). Trimming took 0 bases from V and 7 from J, leaving 15 bases between them. The CDR3 is 15 residues long. Germline CDR1 MNHEY, CDR2 SVGAGI. CDR3 loop: CASSYSRRGGSEAFF. The CDR3 nucleotides are TGTGCCAGCAGTTACTCGCGGAGGGGAGGTAGTGAAGCTTTCTTT.

This clonotype was counted a few times. The rearrangement uses TRBV12-3 or TRBV12-4 and TRBJ2-7; TRBD2 might be the D (5 bases). The CDR3 is made up of 14 amino acids. V gave up 6 bases and J gave up 0 bases, with 12 bases separating them. CDR3 amino acids: CASSPWSGSYEQYF. The CDR3 bases are TGTGCCAGCAGCCCGTGGAGCGGCTCCTACGAGCAGTACTTC.

The V call is TRBV7-8, the J call TRBJ1-5, with D unclear. V dropped 1 base and J dropped 11 bases, with 9 bases sitting between them. The CDR3 is made up of 12 amino acids. Germline values: CDR1 SGHVS, CDR2 FQNEAQ. CDR3 protein: CASSLGREAQHF. The CDR3, as DNA: TGTGCCAGCAGCTTAGGGCGGGAGGCCCAGCATTTT.

This clonotype was counted between two and nine times. The rearrangement joins TRBV20-1 to TRBJ2-5; 7 bases agree with TRBD1. V lost 6 bases and J lost 1; bases outside the gene matches: 5. The germline V gene encodes CDR1 DFQATT and CDR2 SNEGSKA (reference sequence). This CDR3 has 13 amino acids. The CDR3 region is CSAVGQPQETQYF. CDR3 DNA sequence: TGCAGTGCCGTGGGACAGCCCCAAGAGACCCAGTACTTC.

V and J are TRBV5-1 and TRBJ1-5; D is unclear. The germline CDR1 and CDR2 sequences are SGHRS and YFSETQ. Trimming stripped 2 bases from V and 3 bases from J, with 9 bases between. The CDR3 spans 14 residues. Written as DNA, the CDR3 is TGCGCCAGCAGCTTTGAGGATCCCAATCAGCCCCAGCATTTT. Residues: CASSFEDPNQPQHF.

The V gene is TRBV13, the J gene TRBJ1-1, with D uncertain. The CDR3 has 14 amino acids. In germline, CDR1 is PRHDT, CDR2 FYEKMQ (reference sequence). The germline V and J ends were trimmed by 2 bases and 5 bases, with 12 bases remaining between them. CDR3 sequence reads: CASSLSDGGTEAFF. CDR3 nucleotide sequence: TGTGCCAGCAGCTTAAGTGACGGTGGAACTGAAGCTTTCTTT.

The chain couples TRBV6-5 to TRBJ2-1; TRBD2 agrees at 8 bases. Per germline, CDR1 MNHEY and CDR2 SVGAGI. Unmatched junction bases numbered 9, after V lost 2 bases and J lost 9 bases. This CDR3 region has 15 residues. The CDR3 sequence is CASSYPAGGSSEQFF. In DNA form, the CDR3 reads TGTGCCAGCAGTTACCCGGCGGGAGGTAGTAGTGAGCAGTTCTTC.

A few counts support this clonotype. The rearrangement uses TRBV14 and TRBJ1-2; the D is unclear. Germline V CDR1 and CDR2: SGHDN, FVKESK. Trimming took 3 bases from V and 1 from J, leaving 6 bases between them. The CDR3 is 13 residues long. This CDR3 reads CASSQTFNYGYTF. The CDR3 DNA reads as TGTGCCAGCAGCCAGACCTTTAACTATGGCTACACCTTC. Combining the CDR3 with reference TRBV14 and TRBJ1-2 gives the whole variable domain EAGVTQFPSHSVIEKGQTVTLRCDPISGHDNLYWYRRVMGKEIKFLLHFVKESKQDESGMPNNRFLAERTGGTYSTLKVQPAELEDSGVYFCASSQTFNYGYTFGSGTRLTVV.

The chain employs TRBV7-6 and TRBJ2-1; 11 bases align to TRBD2. V shed 0 bases and J 8 bases; nucleotides not matched to a gene: 9. CDR1 is SGHVS and CDR2 is FNYEAQ in the germline V gene. The CDR3 loop spans 17 amino acids. The CDR3 DNA reads as TGTGCCAGCAGCTTAGCCTCTAAATGGGGACTAGCGGATGAGCAGTTCTTC. Residues: CASSLASKWGLADEQFF.

This clonotype was picked up a small number of times. The chain uses TRBV6-1 and TRBJ1-1; D possibly corresponds to TRBD1 (6 bases). V lost 6 bases to trimming and J lost 2 bases, with 16 bases between them. The germline CDR1 and CDR2 sequences are MNHNS and SASEGT. The CDR3 runs to 15 residues. The CDR3 DNA reads as TGTGCCAGCAGACGGCGGCGACAGGCCAACACTGAAGCTTTCTTT. Its translation: CASRRRRQANTEAFF.

The V and J genes are TRBV27 and TRBJ2-1, with TRBD1 matching over 9 bases. Germline trimming cut 7 bases from V and 0 bases from J; bases unmatched to any gene: 4. The CDR3 extends over 15 amino acids. Germline lookup yields CDR1 MNHEY and CDR2 SMNVEV (reference sequence). The DNA of the CDR3 is TGTGCCAGCATACCGGGACAGGGCTCCTACAATGAGCAGTTCTTC. It translates to CASIPGQGSYNEQFF.

V gene TRBV20-1 combines with J gene TRBJ2-5; D call uncertain. Looked up from germline, CDR1 is DFQATT and CDR2 is SNEGSKA (reference sequence). V dropped 0 bases and J dropped 3 bases, with 8 bases sitting between them. This CDR3 contains 13 residues. CDR3 in amino acids: CSARDKGKETQYF. The CDR3 DNA is TGCAGTGCTAGAGATAAAGGGAAAGAGACCCAGTACTTC.

The gene calls are TRBV7-2 and TRBJ2-1, with 14 bases aligning to TRBD2. There are 16 residues in the CDR3. CDR1 and CDR2 (germline): SGHTA, FQGNSA. Unmatched junction bases numbered 8, after V lost 5 bases and J lost 8 bases. The CDR3 region has the DNA TGTGCCAGCAGCGGAGGGACTAGCGGGAGTATTGATGAGCAGTTCTTC. Residues: CASSGGTSGSIDEQFF.